Presented here are 5 T cell receptor beta chains from one specimen sequenced in a study of cytomegalovirus exposure and HLA in healthy donors. Use of 60 Vbeta and 13 Jbeta primers characterized the PCR. Produced via immunoSEQ multiplex PCR; TCRdb's table is partial and in-frame only. Here the sample spans roughly 120,000 clones, over 60% being singletons. The sequenced sample consisted of PBMCs. The receptor source for this set is a man aged 30-40 years in good health and CMV-seropositive.

The chain carries TRBV9 and TRBJ1-3; D is perhaps TRBD1 (6 bases). The CDR3 is 18 amino acids. With 0 bases removed from V and 0 bases from J, the gap between germline ends came to 16 bases. CDR1 is SGDLS and CDR2 is YYNGEE in the germline V gene. The CDR3 loop reads CASSVVGGPDNSGNTIYF. CDR3 DNA: TGTGCCAGCAGCGTAGTTGGGGGCCCGGATAACTCTGGAAACACCATATATTTT.

This clone was observed a few times. This sequence joins TRBV5-1 and TRBJ2-5; 7 bases align to TRBD1. Germline V CDR1 and CDR2: SGHRS, YFSETQ. There are 14 residues in the CDR3. V lost 3 bases, J lost 5 bases, and 7 bases stayed unmatched. The CDR3 DNA sequence: TGCGCCAGCAGCTCGACAGGGAGTGATGAGACCCAGTACTTC. Amino acid sequence: CASSSTGSDETQYF.

V and J are TRBV9 and TRBJ2-5, with a possible D match to TRBD2 (6 bases). This CDR3 region has 13 residues. The germline V gene has CDR1 SGDLS and CDR2 YYNGEE. Trimming left V 0 bases short and J 5 bases short, with 8 bases between. CDR3 bases: TGTGCCAGCAGCGTAGGACTAGTGGAGACCCAGTACTTC. The encoded protein is CASSVGLVETQYF.

The chain uses TRBV7-9 and TRBJ1-6, with 7 bases fitting TRBD1. CDR3 length equals 15 residues. V shed 1 base and J 10 bases; nucleotides not matched to a gene: 7. The germline V gene encodes CDR1 SEHNR and CDR2 FQNEAQ (reference sequence). The CDR3 DNA reads TGTGCCAGCAGCTTAGTGGCGACAGGGCCCTCACCCCTCCACTTT. It yields the protein CASSLVATGPSPLHF.

The chain links TRBV29-1 to TRBJ1-3; 10 positions match TRBD1. V shed 4 bases, J shed 1 base, and the junction held 16 bases outside the gene matches. Per the germline V gene, CDR1 is SQVTM and CDR2 is ANQGSEA. The CDR3 covers 19 residues. CDR3 protein: CSVGGKGQGVRGSGNTIYF. DNA of the CDR3: TGCAGCGTTGGGGGGAAAGGACAGGGGGTTCGGGGGTCTGGAAACACCATATATTTT.